Below are 21 T cell receptor beta chains sequenced from a single sample in a study of Ad26.COV2.S vaccination and SARS-CoV-2 variants. Clones were read by immunoSEQ multiplex PCR, and TCRdb kept only the in-frame ones, dropping some. The sample has 300,000 to 350,000 clones; just over 85% are singletons. Treatment given: about 20 received Ad26.COV2.S at low or high dose, single or two shots; a few received placebo; per-sample allocation not given. Specimen acquisition occurred on day 63 following the initial vaccine or placebo injection. Here the sequenced sample was peripheral blood, taken in a trial of Ad26.COV2.S vaccine versus placebo. These receptors came from a person between 18 and 60 years old who received the Ad26.COV2.S COVID-19 vaccine or a placebo.

V and J are TRBV7-2 and TRBJ1-5, with D possibly being TRBD1 (5 bases). The germline V and J ends were trimmed by 8 bases and 0 bases, with 14 bases remaining between them. Germline CDR1 and CDR2: SGHTA and FQGNSA. The CDR3 totals 15 residues. This chain's CDR3 is CASAAGTHSNQPQHF. DNA for the CDR3: TGTGCCAGCGCGGCAGGGACCCATAGCAATCAGCCCCAGCATTTT.

CDR3 coding DNA: TGTGCCAGCAGCTTGCAGGGTTTAGGGGACTATGGCTACACCTTC. It is translated as CASSLQGLGDYGYTF. J is TRBJ1-2 and V is TRBV7-2; a weak D match, TRBD1 (5 bases). The CDR3 is 15 amino acids. The ends were cut back, 3 bases at V and 3 bases at J, with 14 bases in the middle. Per germline, CDR1 SGHTA and CDR2 FQGNSA.

This sequence joins TRBV6-6 and TRBJ1-5, with a weak D call TRBD1 (6 bases). V shed 2 bases and J shed 9 bases, with 8 bases lying between them. Germline CDR1 MNHNY, CDR2 SVGAGI (reference sequence). The CDR3 spans 12 residues. CDR3 DNA: TGTGCCAGCAGTTACGAAGGGGGGCCCCAGCATTTT. Translated: CASSYEGGPQHF.

This chain links TRBV25-1 with TRBJ2-7; D may be TRBD1 or TRBD2 (6 bases each). The germline CDR1 and CDR2 sequences are MGHDK and SYGVNS. Trimming took off 5 bases at V and 4 bases at J, with 21 bases between the two ends. The CDR3 consists of 16 residues. This chain's CDR3 is CASSFSSRGLGYEQYF. DNA of the CDR3: TGTGCCAGCAGTTTCTCTTCCAGGGGACTGGGTTACGAGCAGTACTTC.

This clone has only a few counts. This chain uses TRBV3-1 (or the pseudogene TRBV3-2) with TRBJ2-7, with a possible D match to TRBD1 (5 bases). The germline gives CDR1 LGHDT, CDR2 YNNKEL (reference sequence). V gave up 0 bases and J gave up 3 bases, with 12 bases separating them. The CDR3 has 15 amino acids. The CDR3 sequence: CASSQDQGGGYEQYF. The DNA of the CDR3 is TGTGCCAGCAGCCAAGATCAGGGCGGTGGCTACGAGCAGTACTTC.

The V and J genes are TRBV5-4 and TRBJ1-1, with D maybe TRBD1 (6 bases). The CDR3 runs 11 residues. V shed 10 bases and J shed 6 bases, with 13 bases lying between them. Germline V gene sequence: CDR1 SGHNT, CDR2 YYREEE (reference sequence). The CDR3: CASWRGAEAFF. CDR3 coding DNA: TGTGCCTCCTGGAGGGGGGCTGAAGCTTTCTTT.

V gene TRBV30 combines with J gene TRBJ2-1; TRBD1 or TRBD2 may be the D gene (5 bases each). The CDR3 runs to 15 residues. V lost 3 bases and J lost 4, with 16 bases in between. Germline loops: CDR1 GTSNPN, CDR2 SVGIG (reference sequence). This chain's CDR3 is CAWSPGTALYNEQFF. The CDR3 coding sequence is TGTGCCTGGAGCCCCGGGACGGCTCTTTACAATGAGCAGTTCTTC.

This sequence joins TRBV27 and TRBJ2-2; D gene uncertain. The CDR3 contains 13 residues. Between the trimmed V and J ends, which lost 10 bases and 1 base, there was a span of 10 bases. Looked up from germline, CDR1 is MNHEY and CDR2 is SMNVEV (reference sequence). CDR3 bases: TGTGCCACCAAAGCAGGGAACACCGGGGAGCTGTTTTTT. Residues: CATKAGNTGELFF.

The genes are TRBV6-5 and TRBJ1-1, with D tentatively TRBD1 (6 bases). The CDR3 spans 15 residues. From germline, CDR1 is MNHEY and CDR2 SVGAGI. The V and J ends lost 0 bases and 4 bases respectively, with 12 bases between them. CDR3 DNA sequence: TGTGCCAGCAGTTACTCAGCAGGGGCGGGCACTGAAGCTTTCTTT. It translates to CASSYSAGAGTEAFF.

V usage is TRBV14 and J usage is TRBJ2-1, with D possibly TRBD2 on 6 matching bases. CDR1 is SGHDN and CDR2 is FVKESK in the germline V gene. V was cut by 5 bases and J by 2 bases, with 7 bases left in between. The CDR3 extends over 13 amino acids. Written as DNA, the CDR3 is TGTGCCAGCAGCGGAGGGCCCTACAATGAGCAGTTCTTC. Amino acid sequence: CASSGGPYNEQFF. Complete variable domain (other parts from reference TRBV14 and TRBJ2-1): EAGVTQFPSHSVIEKGQTVTLRCDPISGHDNLYWYRRVMGKEIKFLLHFVKESKQDESGMPNNRFLAERTGGTYSTLKVQPAELEDSGVYFCASSGGPYNEQFFGPGTRLTVL.

Turning to this clone: This CDR3 is also generated by other DNA sequences in the sample. The chain couples TRBV5-1 to TRBJ1-1; D call uncertain. Trimming pared 2 bases from V and 0 bases from J, leaving 5 bases between. Germline values: CDR1 SGHRS, CDR2 YFSETQ. The CDR3 covers 13 residues. The CDR3 spells CASSLGLNTEAFF. CDR3 in DNA: TGCGCCAGCAGCTTAGGGCTGAACACTGAAGCTTTCTTT.

The genes are TRBV5-1 and TRBJ2-5; 9 nucleotides match TRBD1. This CDR3 region has 14 residues. The germline V gene encodes CDR1 SGHRS and CDR2 YFSETQ. Trimming cost V 4 bases and J 4 bases; bases outside gene matches: 5. The CDR3 protein is CASSEDRGGETQYF. The DNA for the CDR3 is TGCGCCAGCAGCGAGGACAGGGGAGGAGAGACCCAGTACTTC. Full variable domain (outside the CDR3, taken from reference TRBV5-1 and TRBJ2-5): KAGVTQTPRYLIKTRGQQVTLSCSPISGHRSVSWYQQTPGQGLQFLFEYFSETQRNKGNFPGRFSGRQFSNSRSEMNVSTLELGDSALYLCASSEDRGGETQYFGPGTRLLVL.

CDR3 bases: TGTGCCAGCAGCTTAAAGGGACAGGGGGCCGGCACTGAAGCTTTCTTT. This encodes CASSLKGQGAGTEAFF. The genes are TRBV7-2 and TRBJ1-1, with 12 bases matching TRBD1. Germline-derived CDR1 and CDR2 are SGHTA and FQGNSA. The trim removed 2 bases at V and 4 bases at J, leaving 5 bases unmatched. This CDR3 spans 16 amino acids.

The chain combines TRBV18 with TRBJ2-7; D might be TRBD1 (5 bases). This CDR3 has 12 amino acids. Germline V CDR1 and CDR2: KGHSH, LQKENI. Trimming left V 4 bases short and J 3 bases short, with 7 bases between. CDR3 amino acids: CASSQGFYEQYF. The CDR3 DNA sequence: TGTGCCAGCTCACAGGGGTTCTACGAGCAGTACTTC. The variable domain in full, with the rest retrieved from reference TRBV18 and TRBJ2-7, is NAGVMQNPRHLVRRRGQEARLRCSPMKGHSHVYWYRQLPEEGLKFMVYLQKENIIDESGMPKERFSAEFPKEGPSILRIQQVVRGDSAAYFCASSQGFYEQYFGPGTRLTVT.

J is TRBJ1-4 and V is TRBV3-1 (or the pseudogene TRBV3-2); 9 nucleotides agree with TRBD1. J lost 6 bases, V lost 1 base, and 12 bases had no gene match. The CDR3 has 18 residues. Germline CDR1 reads LGHDT; CDR2 reads YNNKEL (reference sequence). This CDR3 reads CASSQGPPHRGRHEKLFF. The CDR3, as DNA: TGTGCCAGCAGCCAAGGGCCACCACACAGGGGGCGCCATGAAAAACTGTTTTTT.

The rearrangement links TRBV29-1 to TRBJ2-7; the match to TRBD1 covers 12 bases. V was clipped by 2 bases and J by 7 bases; unmatched bases: 12. The CDR3 has 16 residues. CDR1 and CDR2 from the germline V gene are SQVTM and ANQGSEA. CDR3 coding DNA: TGCAGCGTTGAAAACTTTCCGGGACAGGGGGCTAGGGAGCAGTACTTC. It codes for CSVENFPGQGAREQYF.

This chain uses TRBV5-6 with TRBJ2-6; a weak D match, TRBD2 (5 bases). CDR3 length: 17 residues. The germline gives CDR1 SGHDT, CDR2 YYEEEE. Trimming pared 0 bases from V and 3 bases from J, leaving 13 bases between. The CDR3 DNA sequence: TGTGCCAGCAGCTTGGAGGGCGGGCGGAGTGGGGCCAACGTCCTGACTTTC. Translation gives CASSLEGGRSGANVLTF.

For this clone: Other nucleotide sequences in the sample specify the same CDR3. The rearrangement joins TRBV18 to TRBJ2-5; D remains unclear. V lost 6 bases and J 0 bases, leaving 2 bases between the germline ends. The CDR3 consists of 11 residues. CDR1 is KGHSH, CDR2 LQKENI, per germline. Written as DNA, the CDR3 is TGTGCCAGCTCCAACCAAGAGACCCAGTACTTC. It encodes CASSNQETQYF.

The chain combines TRBV18 with TRBJ2-2, with no clear D. The germline V and J ends were trimmed by 1 base and 1 base, with 4 bases remaining between them. The length of the CDR3 is 14 residues. Per the germline V gene, CDR1 is KGHSH and CDR2 is LQKENI. The CDR3 DNA follows: TGTGCCAGCTCACCACTACAGAACACCGGGGAGCTGTTTTTT. It yields the protein CASSPLQNTGELFF.

The genes are TRBV2 and TRBJ1-1; 7 nucleotides match TRBD1. Per germline, CDR1 SNHLY and CDR2 FYNNEI. J gave up 0 bases and V 11 bases, and 12 bases lay outside the gene matches. The CDR3 runs 15 residues. The CDR3 loop reads CASLPQGRLNTEAFF. In nucleotides, the CDR3 is TGTGCCTCCCTACCACAGGGGCGGTTGAACACTGAAGCTTTCTTT.

The chain uses TRBV12-5 and TRBJ2-5; TRBD2 aligns across 11 bases. CDR3 size: 15 residues. Germline CDR1 reads LGHNT; CDR2 reads FRNRAP. Trimming cost V 1 base and J 2 bases; bases outside gene matches: 0. The CDR3 is CASGLGTSGQETQYF. In DNA form, the CDR3 reads TGTGCTAGTGGTTTGGGGACTAGCGGGCAAGAGACCCAGTACTTC.